This entry describes one T cell receptor (beta chain). Antigen unknown. The data were obtained in a study of vaccination and CD4 T cells after COVID-19. Treatment of the sample: approximately nine-day PBMC culture with coronavirus spike peptide pools or control peptides (ViraFEST assay). With the Oncomine TCR Beta short-read assay, DNA from cultured CD4+ T cells was sequenced. A single record per CDR3 protein comes from TCRdb applying MiXCR to the PCR reads. The table lists some 13,000 distinct CDR3 sequences, around 40% of them singletons. Trimming removed 0 bases from V and 8 bases from J, with 4 bases in between. The CDR3 has 11 amino acids. From germline, CDR1 is DFQATT and CDR2 SNEGSKA (reference sequence).

Specimen: CD4+ T cells from blood, cultured in vitro. This clonotype was sampled from a human donor who had recovered from COVID-19. The chain employs TRBV20-1 and TRBJ1-4; D gene uncertain. The CDR3 coding sequence is TGCAGTGCTAGAGACGAGGAAAAACTGTTTTTT. Protein sequence: CSARDEEKLFF.